This T cell receptor (beta chain) was obtained from a study of beta chain features in type 1 diabetes. Study background: Age, gender and cell yields were alike across patients and healthy donors.

Overall study findings and caveats: A moderate, significant TCRB CDR3 shortening appeared in type 1 diabetes across four CD4+ subsets. Type 1 diabetes patients had VDJ junctions that carried fewer insertions and more deletions.

The CDR3 has 17 residues. Losses at the gene ends were 2 bases for V and 0 bases for J; bases not matched to a gene: 4. CDR1 SGDLS and CDR2 YYNGEE come from the germline V gene. As concerns this clone: The antigen remains undetermined.

Expressed TCRB transcripts were sequenced after all isolated RNA was converted to cDNA. Produced via immunoSEQ multiplex PCR; TCRdb's table is partial and in-frame only. The sample yields approximately 600,000 clones, 9.5% to 15% seen once. CD45RO/CCR7/CD25/CD127/CD95/CD27 sorting isolated CD4+ naive, central memory, regulatory and stem cell-like memory cells. This TCR was sampled from a man aged 30 to 45 with type 1 diabetes. Input material: naive CD4+ T cells from blood. J is TRBJ2-3 and V is TRBV9; TRBD2 agrees at 12 bases. The CDR3 here is CASSVASGGASTDTQYF. For the CDR3, the DNA is TGTGCCAGCAGCGTGGCTAGCGGGGGGGCGAGCACAGATACGCAGTATTTT.